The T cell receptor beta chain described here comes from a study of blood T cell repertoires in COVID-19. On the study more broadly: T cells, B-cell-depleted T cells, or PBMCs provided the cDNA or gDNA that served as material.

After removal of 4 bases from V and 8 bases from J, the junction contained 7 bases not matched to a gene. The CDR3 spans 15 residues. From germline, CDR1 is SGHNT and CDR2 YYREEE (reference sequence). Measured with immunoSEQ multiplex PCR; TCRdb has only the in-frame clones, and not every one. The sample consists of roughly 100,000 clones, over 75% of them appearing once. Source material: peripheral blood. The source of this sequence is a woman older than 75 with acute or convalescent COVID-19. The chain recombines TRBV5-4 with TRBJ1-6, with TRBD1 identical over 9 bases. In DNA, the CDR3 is TGTGCCAGCAGCGTAGGACAGGGGCGTTATTCACCCCTCCACTTT. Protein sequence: CASSVGQGRYSPLHF.